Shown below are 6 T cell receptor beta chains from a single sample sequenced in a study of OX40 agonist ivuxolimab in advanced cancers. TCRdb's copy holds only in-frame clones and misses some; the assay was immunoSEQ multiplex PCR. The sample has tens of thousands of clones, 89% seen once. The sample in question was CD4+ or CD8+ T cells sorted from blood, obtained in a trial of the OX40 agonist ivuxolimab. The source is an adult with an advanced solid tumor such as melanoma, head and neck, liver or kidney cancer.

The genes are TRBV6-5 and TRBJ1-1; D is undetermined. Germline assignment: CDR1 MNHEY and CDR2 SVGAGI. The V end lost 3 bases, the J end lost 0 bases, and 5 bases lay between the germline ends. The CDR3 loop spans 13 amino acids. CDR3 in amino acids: CASSYELNTEAFF. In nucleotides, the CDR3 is TGTGCCAGCAGTTATGAGCTGAACACTGAAGCTTTCTTT.

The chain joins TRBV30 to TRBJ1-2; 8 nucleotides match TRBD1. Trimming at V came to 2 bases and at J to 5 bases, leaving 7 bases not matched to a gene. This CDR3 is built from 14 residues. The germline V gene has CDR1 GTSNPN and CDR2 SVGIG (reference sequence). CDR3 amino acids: CAWSIRQGSYGYTF. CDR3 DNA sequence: TGTGCCTGGAGTATCCGACAGGGGAGTTATGGCTACACCTTC.

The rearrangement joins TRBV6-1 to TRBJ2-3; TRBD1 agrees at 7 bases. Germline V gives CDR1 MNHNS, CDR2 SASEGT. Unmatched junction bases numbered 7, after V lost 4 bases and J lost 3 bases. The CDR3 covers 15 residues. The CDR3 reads CASSGQGPGTDTQYF. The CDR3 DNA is TGTGCCAGCAGTGGACAGGGACCGGGGACAGATACGCAGTATTTT.

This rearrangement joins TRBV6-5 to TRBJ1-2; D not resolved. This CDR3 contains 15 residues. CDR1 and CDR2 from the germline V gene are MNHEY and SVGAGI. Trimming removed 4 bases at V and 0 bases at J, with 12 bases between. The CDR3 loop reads CASSFGYTANYGYTF. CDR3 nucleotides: TGTGCCAGCAGTTTTGGCTATACAGCTAACTATGGCTACACCTTC.

The DNA of the CDR3 is TGTGCCAGCAGCTTAAGCAGGGGGACCGGGGAGCTGTTTTTT. Encoded protein: CASSLSRGTGELFF. The chain employs TRBV7-2 and TRBJ2-2; 7 positions match TRBD1. Trimming cost V 2 bases and J 5 bases; bases outside gene matches: 2. This CDR3 spans 14 amino acids. CDR1 is SGHTA, CDR2 FQGNSA, per germline.

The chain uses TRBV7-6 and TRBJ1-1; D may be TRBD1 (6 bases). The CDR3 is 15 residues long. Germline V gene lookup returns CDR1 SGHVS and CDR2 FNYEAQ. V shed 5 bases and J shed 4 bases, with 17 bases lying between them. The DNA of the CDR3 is TGTGCCAGCAGCCCGAACCAGGGGTTGAGCACTGAAGCTTTCTTT. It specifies CASSPNQGLSTEAFF.